Listed below are T cell receptor beta chains from one sample, sequenced in a study of T cell changes during pregnancy in multiple sclerosis. Profiling relied on immunoSEQ multiplex PCR, and the TCRdb table lists in-frame clones only, not all of them. Of 75,000 to 95,000 clones detected, approximately 95% appear once; the ten largest clones hold about 0.14%. The starting material was CD4+ T cells from peripheral blood mononuclear cells, obtained after pregnancy. These receptors were obtained from a female donor with multiple sclerosis, enrolled in a pregnancy study. Both conserved end residues are part of each CDR3. Fields, in order: J gene, CDR3 length, D gene, clone size, V gene, CDR3 DNA, CDR3 protein. The D gene is left open where the match is weak. Part of the rows lack a size; the others show once, few, many or a class for expanded clones.

J: TRBJ1-1; length: 15; D: NA; size: NA; V: TRBV18; DNA: TGTGCCAGCTCCCCTATCATGACAGGCAGCACTGAAGCTTTCTTT; CDR3: CASSPIMTGSTEAFF
J: TRBJ2-7; length: 15; D: TRBD2; size: NA; V: TRBV19; DNA: TGTGCCAGTAGTCCCAGCGGGAGGCCTTCCTACGAGCAGTACTTC; CDR3: CASSPSGRPSYEQYF
J: TRBJ2-1; length: 13; D: NA; size: once; V: TRBV19; DNA: TGTGCCAGTAGTCCGCCCAGTTACAATGAGCAGTTCTTC; CDR3: CASSPPSYNEQFF
J: TRBJ2-3; length: 14; D: NA; size: NA; V: TRBV30; DNA: TGTGCCTGGAGTGTAGGAGTCCAGGGAGATACGCAGTATTTT; CDR3: CAWSVGVQGDTQYF
J: TRBJ2-7; length: 16; D: NA; size: NA; V: TRBV6-6; DNA: TGTGCCAGCAGTTACTCGAAGACGTGGGAGGTCTACGAGCAGTACTTC; CDR3: CASSYSKTWEVYEQYF
J: TRBJ2-1; length: 16; D: TRBD2; size: NA; V: TRBV5-1; DNA: TGCGCCAGCAGCCCGGTACGAGCGGGAGATCACAATGAGCAGTTCTTC; CDR3: CASSPVRAGDHNEQFF
J: TRBJ2-2; length: 18; D: TRBD2; size: NA; V: TRBV19; DNA: TGTGCCAGTAGTATAGTGTGGACTAGCGGCCATAACACCGGGGAGCTGTTTTTT; CDR3: CASSIVWTSGHNTGELFF
J: TRBJ1-5; length: 15; D: NA; size: NA; V: TRBV4-2; DNA: TGTGCCAGCAGCCAAGAGGCAGATCCCAATCAGCCCCAGCATTTT; CDR3: CASSQEADPNQPQHF
J: TRBJ2-1; length: 16; D: TRBD2; size: NA; V: TRBV11-3; DNA: TGTGCCAGCAGCGGATCCGGTCTAGCGGGAGGGAATGAGCAGTTCTTC; CDR3: CASSGSGLAGGNEQFF
J: TRBJ2-7; length: 14; D: NA; size: NA; V: TRBV30; DNA: TGTGCGTCGAGCGGCCAGGGGAGTGGGTACGAGCAGTACTTC; CDR3: CASSGQGSGYEQYF
J: TRBJ2-6; length: 13; D: NA; size: NA; V: TRBV29-1; DNA: TGCAGCGCCGCGCGATCTGGGGCCAACGTCCTGACTTTC; CDR3: CSAARSGANVLTF
J: TRBJ1-6; length: 17; D: TRBD1; size: NA; V: TRBV6-1; DNA: TGTGCCAGCAGTGCCCAGCAGTTCGGCAGGGGGTATTCACCCCTCCACTTT; CDR3: CASSAQQFGRGYSPLHF
J: TRBJ1-5; length: 12; D: NA; size: NA; V: TRBV5-6; DNA: TGTGCCAGCAGCTTCAGGAATCAGCCCCAGCATTTT; CDR3: CASSFRNQPQHF
J: TRBJ2-2; length: 15; D: NA; size: NA; V: TRBV7-2; DNA: TGTGCCAGCAGCTTACTCCTTGAGTACACCGGGGAGCTGTTTTTT; CDR3: CASSLLLEYTGELFF
J: TRBJ2-3; length: 16; D: NA; size: NA; V: TRBV5-1; DNA: TGCGCCAGCAGCTTGGGATTGGAGCGGGGCACAGATACGCAGTATTTT; CDR3: CASSLGLERGTDTQYF
J: TRBJ2-2; length: 13; D: TRBD1; size: NA; V: TRBV5-1; DNA: TGCGCCAGCAGCCTGGGACAGACCGGGGAGCTGTTTTTT; CDR3: CASSLGQTGELFF
J: TRBJ2-1; length: 16; D: NA; size: once; V: TRBV6-1; DNA: TGTGCCAGCAGTGAAGTCTGGGGGGACGCCTACAATGAGCAGTTCTTC; CDR3: CASSEVWGDAYNEQFF
J: TRBJ1-6; length: 14; D: TRBD1; size: NA; V: TRBV18; DNA: TGTGCCAGCTCACTCACAGGGGGCGGTTCACCCCTCCACTTT; CDR3: CASSLTGGGSPLHF
J: TRBJ2-2; length: 15; D: NA; size: NA; V: TRBV28; DNA: TGTGCCAGCAGTCGGGACAACGCGAACACCGGGGAGCTGTTTTTT; CDR3: CASSRDNANTGELFF
J: TRBJ2-1; length: 15; D: TRBD2; size: NA; V: TRBV14; DNA: TGTGCCAGCAGTCGAGCGGGGGGGGTTTACAATGAGCAGTTCTTC; CDR3: CASSRAGGVYNEQFF
J: TRBJ2-7; length: 13; D: NA; size: NA; V: TRBV9; DNA: TGTGCCAGCAGCGTAGCAGGGGTCGGCGAGCAGTACTTC; CDR3: CASSVAGVGEQYF
J: TRBJ2-2; length: 15; D: NA; size: NA; V: TRBV6-5; DNA: TGTGCCAGCAGCCTCGCCGGGGGAGCCACCGGGGAGCTGTTTTTT; CDR3: CASSLAGGATGELFF
J: TRBJ2-2; length: 18; D: NA; size: NA; V: TRBV9; DNA: TGTGCCAGCAGCGTAGATCCCGGGGCGGGATGGAGCCCCGGGGAGCTGTTTTTT; CDR3: CASSVDPGAGWSPGELFF
J: TRBJ2-7; length: 14; D: NA; size: NA; V: TRBV2; DNA: TGTGCCAGCTCCCACAGGGAAACCAGCTACGAGCAGTACTTC; CDR3: CASSHRETSYEQYF
J: TRBJ1-2; length: 12; D: TRBD1; size: NA; V: TRBV6-1; DNA: TGTGCCAGCAGTGAGACAGGGGCTGGCTACACCTTC; CDR3: CASSETGAGYTF
J: TRBJ2-7; length: 11; D: NA; size: NA; V: TRBV18; DNA: TGTGCCAGCTCCTATACCGACGAGCAGTACTTC; CDR3: CASSYTDEQYF
J: TRBJ1-2; length: 15; D: NA; size: NA; V: TRBV28; DNA: TGTGCCAGCAGTTTAAGAGTTCTGGGGGCGGATGGCTACACCTTC; CDR3: CASSLRVLGADGYTF
J: TRBJ2-5; length: 15; D: TRBD2; size: NA; V: TRBV28; DNA: TGTGCCAGCAGAGAAGCGGGAGGGCTGGGAGAGACCCAGTACTTC; CDR3: CASREAGGLGETQYF
J: TRBJ2-4; length: 14; D: NA; size: NA; V: TRBV5-6; DNA: TGTGCCAGCAGCTTGGCTAGTATCAAAAACATTCAGTACTTC; CDR3: CASSLASIKNIQYF
J: TRBJ2-7; length: 15; D: NA; size: NA; V: TRBV9; DNA: TGTGCCAGCAGCGCCTCCACCGGGGGTGCCCGGGAGCAGTACTTC; CDR3: CASSASTGGAREQYF
J: TRBJ1-1; length: 14; D: TRBD1; size: NA; V: TRBV6-6; DNA: TGTGCCAGCAGTAGGGGGCTGAAGAACACTGAAGCTTTCTTT; CDR3: CASSRGLKNTEAFF
J: TRBJ1-4; length: 13; D: TRBD1; size: NA; V: TRBV10-3; DNA: TGTGCCACCTCCCGGGACAGGAACGAAAAACTGTTTTTT; CDR3: CATSRDRNEKLFF
J: TRBJ2-2; length: 13; D: NA; size: few; V: TRBV6-4; DNA: TGTGCCAGCAGTCCGCTCGGTACCGGGGAGCTGTTTTTT; CDR3: CASSPLGTGELFF
J: TRBJ1-2; length: 14; D: TRBD1; size: NA; V: TRBV6-1; DNA: TGTGCCAGCAGTGAGGCGGGACAGGGAATTGGCTACACCTTC; CDR3: CASSEAGQGIGYTF
J: TRBJ1-3; length: 16; D: TRBD1; size: NA; V: TRBV18; DNA: TGTGCCAGCTCACCAAAAGACAGGGTAACTGGAAACACCATATATTTT; CDR3: CASSPKDRVTGNTIYF
J: TRBJ2-1; length: 15; D: TRBD2; size: once; V: TRBV9; DNA: TGTGCCAGCAGCGTAGGGCTAGCGGGTTCGCATGAGCAGTTCTTC; CDR3: CASSVGLAGSHEQFF
J: TRBJ2-7; length: 15; D: NA; size: NA; V: TRBV13; DNA: TGTGCCAGCAGCCAAAAACCCGCGAGCTCCTACGAGCAGTACTTC; CDR3: CASSQKPASSYEQYF
J: TRBJ2-5; length: 14; D: TRBD1; size: NA; V: TRBV18; DNA: TGTGCCAGTGGGGACAGACCGACTCAAGAGACCCAGTACTTC; CDR3: CASGDRPTQETQYF
J: TRBJ2-7; length: 13; D: NA; size: NA; V: TRBV5-1; DNA: TGCGCCAGCAGCTTGGCAGGTTCCTACGAGCAGTACTTC; CDR3: CASSLAGSYEQYF
J: TRBJ1-1; length: 11; D: NA; size: few; V: TRBV6-5; DNA: TGTGCCAGCAGTTACAGGGGCGAAGCTTTCTTT; CDR3: CASSYRGEAFF
J: TRBJ1-2; length: 11; D: NA; size: NA; V: TRBV20-1; DNA: TGCATTACGACAGGCGACTATGGCTACACCTTC; CDR3: CITTGDYGYTF
J: TRBJ1-5; length: 15; D: NA; size: NA; V: TRBV10-3; DNA: TGTGCCATCAGTGAAAGGGGCAATAGCAATCAGCCCCAGCATTTT; CDR3: CAISERGNSNQPQHF
J: TRBJ1-1; length: 14; D: NA; size: NA; V: TRBV18; DNA: TGTGCCAGCTCCCCCAGGATCGGTAGCACTGAAGCTTTCTTT; CDR3: CASSPRIGSTEAFF
J: TRBJ2-7; length: 14; D: NA; size: NA; V: TRBV6-1; DNA: TGTGCCAGCAGTTCCGGGACTCGAGGATACGAGCAGTACTTC; CDR3: CASSSGTRGYEQYF
J: TRBJ1-2; length: 9; D: NA; size: NA; V: TRBV29-1; DNA: TGCAGCGTTGCCCCGGGCTACACCTTC; CDR3: CSVAPGYTF
J: TRBJ2-5; length: 14; D: TRBD1; size: once; V: TRBV5-1; DNA: TGCGCCAGCAGCGGGACAGGGTATCAAGAGACCCAGTACTTC; CDR3: CASSGTGYQETQYF
J: TRBJ2-5; length: 14; D: TRBD2; size: NA; V: TRBV19; DNA: TGTGCCAGTAGTTTAGGGACTAGCCCAGAGACCCAGTACTTC; CDR3: CASSLGTSPETQYF
J: TRBJ2-2; length: 15; D: TRBD1; size: NA; V: TRBV30; DNA: TGTGCCTGGAGTCCCGGGACAGGGGGCTGGGGGGAGCTGTTTTTT; CDR3: CAWSPGTGGWGELFF
J: TRBJ2-1; length: 14; D: NA; size: NA; V: TRBV11-2; DNA: TGTGCCAGCAATCTAGTGGCCCATTACAATGAGCAGTTCTTC; CDR3: CASNLVAHYNEQFF
J: TRBJ1-4; length: 14; D: NA; size: NA; V: TRBV19; DNA: TGTGCCGCCCCAAGGACAGCCCAGGATGAAAAACTGTTTTTT; CDR3: CAAPRTAQDEKLFF
J: TRBJ1-5; length: 12; D: NA; size: NA; V: TRBV30; DNA: TGTGCCTGGAACAGAGAAGATCAGCCCCAGCATTTT; CDR3: CAWNREDQPQHF
J: TRBJ2-3; length: 13; D: NA; size: NA; V: TRBV7-6; DNA: TGTGCCAGCAGCCCGCTAGCCCCCGATACGCAGTATTTT; CDR3: CASSPLAPDTQYF
J: TRBJ1-5; length: 15; D: TRBD1; size: NA; V: TRBV27; DNA: TGTGCCAGCAGTTCTACAGGGGTGGGCAATCAGCCCCAGCATTTT; CDR3: CASSSTGVGNQPQHF
J: TRBJ2-7; length: 14; D: TRBD2; size: NA; V: TRBV7-8; DNA: TGTGCCAGCAGCACCAGGACTAGACAGAACGAGCAGTACTTC; CDR3: CASSTRTRQNEQYF
J: TRBJ2-1; length: 15; D: NA; size: NA; V: TRBV28; DNA: TGTGCCAGCACCTCTCCGGTCGGGCCGGGGAATGAGCAGTTCTTC; CDR3: CASTSPVGPGNEQFF
J: TRBJ2-3; length: 18; D: TRBD2; size: NA; V: TRBV10-3; DNA: TGTGCCATCAGCCAAGTGGGGGGACTCGGGGGGGCCACAGATACGCAGTATTTT; CDR3: CAISQVGGLGGATDTQYF
J: TRBJ1-1; length: 15; D: NA; size: NA; V: TRBV11-2; DNA: TGTGCCAGCAGCGCGCGGTGGGGGCGGAACACTGAAGCTTTCTTT; CDR3: CASSARWGRNTEAFF